The T cell receptor (beta chain) described here comes from a study of blood T cell repertoires in COVID-19. Looking at the study overall: PBMCs, B-cell-depleted T cells, or T cells provided the cDNA or gDNA that made up the material.

The V segment lost 1 base and the J segment 6 bases; nucleotides outside the gene matches: 5. The CDR3 is made up of 16 amino acids. The germline gives CDR1 SGHTA, CDR2 FQGNSA. Authors' analysis steps: How many nucleated cells were present was estimated from reference gene primer amplification. Assay: immunoSEQ multiplex PCR; the TCRdb copy retains only in-frame clones and omits some. D and trimming come from the DNA, and the V and J calls and clone size come from that table. The sample lists some 240,000 clones, 89% occurring once. The chain couples TRBV7-2 to TRBJ2-2, with 10 bases lining up with TRBD2. The receptor was derived from a woman in her 40s who had recovered from COVID-19. Sequenced: peripheral blood. The CDR3 coding sequence is TGTGCCAGCAGCTTAGTATGGCTAGCGGGGGCCGGGGAGCTGTTTTTT. Amino acids: CASSLVWLAGAGELFF.